The next 8 T cell receptor beta chains were all read from a single sample in a study of cytomegalovirus exposure and HLA in healthy donors. PCR involved 60 Vbeta and 13 Jbeta primers. The data were produced by immunoSEQ multiplex PCR, yet TCRdb's version contains in-frame clones alone and is incomplete. The sample includes 100,000 to 150,000 clones, roughly 80% seen only once; the top ten take around 4%. The sample consisted of PBMCs. The receptors originated from a man aged 18 to 29 in good health and CMV-seropositive.

The V gene is TRBV29-1, the J gene TRBJ1-2; a weak D match, TRBD1 (5 bases). The CDR3 consists of 13 residues. The germline gives CDR1 SQVTM, CDR2 ANQGSEA. V was clipped by 6 bases and J by 4 bases, with 15 bases between them. CDR3 protein: CSVAIDSSYGYTF. As DNA, the CDR3 is TGCAGCGTCGCTATAGACAGTTCCTATGGCTACACCTTC.

The chain links TRBV11-2 to TRBJ1-2; 7 bases line up with TRBD1. Losses at the gene ends were 4 bases for V and 5 bases for J; bases not matched to a gene: 10. The germline V gene encodes CDR1 SGHAT and CDR2 FQNNGV. The CDR3 covers 15 residues. As DNA, the CDR3 is TGTGCCAGCAGCTCCATTAGGACAGGACCATATGGCTACACCTTC. Residues: CASSSIRTGPYGYTF.

The V gene is TRBV4-2, the J gene TRBJ1-2; 12 nucleotides align to TRBD1. This CDR3 has 14 amino acids. Germline assignment: CDR1 LGHNA and CDR2 YNFKEQ. Trimming at V came to 3 bases and at J to 5 bases, leaving 1 base not matched to a gene. The CDR3 reads CASSQGQGAYGYTF. The CDR3, as DNA: TGTGCCAGCAGCCAGGGACAGGGGGCGTATGGCTACACCTTC.

The chain has TRBV19 and TRBJ2-2, with D perhaps matching TRBD1 (5 bases). Germline assignment: CDR1 LNHDA and CDR2 SQIVND (reference sequence). The V end lost 1 base, the J end lost 5 bases, and 8 bases lay between the germline ends. There are 14 residues in the CDR3. In nucleotides, the CDR3 is TGTGCCAGTAGTATAGCACAGGCGACCGGGGAGCTGTTTTTT. Translation gives CASSIAQATGELFF. Full variable domain (rest looked up from reference TRBV19 and TRBJ2-2): DGGITQSPKYLFRKEGQNVTLSCEQNLNHDAMYWYRQDPGQGLRLIYYSQIVNDFQKGDIAEGYSVSREKKESFPLTVTSAQKNPTAFYLCASSIAQATGELFFGEGSRLTVL.

A few counts support this clone. This chain links TRBV6-5 with TRBJ1-2; 9 nucleotides agree with TRBD1. The CDR3 consists of 13 residues. CDR1 is MNHEY and CDR2 is SVGAGI in the germline V gene. V trimming: 10 bases; J trimming: 5 bases; junction bases outside the gene matches: 8. The CDR3 spells CATGDRASYGYTF. The DNA of the CDR3 is TGTGCCACAGGGGACAGGGCCTCTTATGGCTACACCTTC.

The J gene is TRBJ2-2, the V gene TRBV5-1; D perhaps matches TRBD1 (7 bases). The germline CDR1 and CDR2 sequences are SGHRS and YFSETQ. The CDR3 has 15 amino acids. Trimming shortened V by 2 bases and J by 4 bases, and 12 bases separated the two germline ends. DNA of the CDR3: TGCGCCAGCAGCTTCGCCCAGGGGGGCACCGGGGAGCTGTTTTTT. Protein product: CASSFAQGGTGELFF.

The V gene is TRBV27, the J gene TRBJ2-7, with TRBD2 matching 9 bases. Germline V CDR1 and CDR2: MNHEY, SMNVEV (reference sequence). Trimming removed 8 bases from V and 0 bases from J; junction bases left unmatched: 8. This CDR3 is built from 15 residues. For the CDR3, the DNA is TGTGCCAGCCGGACGACTAGCGGAAGCTCCTACGAGCAGTACTTC. Its protein product is CASRTTSGSSYEQYF.

The V call is TRBV7-6, the J call TRBJ2-7; D gene uncertain. Germline V CDR1 and CDR2: SGHVS, FNYEAQ. The germline V and J ends were trimmed by 2 bases and 4 bases, with 15 bases remaining between them. The CDR3 runs to 15 residues. This CDR3 reads CASSLSPTPPYEQYF. The CDR3 DNA is TGTGCCAGCAGCTTATCTCCCACTCCACCTTACGAGCAGTACTTC.